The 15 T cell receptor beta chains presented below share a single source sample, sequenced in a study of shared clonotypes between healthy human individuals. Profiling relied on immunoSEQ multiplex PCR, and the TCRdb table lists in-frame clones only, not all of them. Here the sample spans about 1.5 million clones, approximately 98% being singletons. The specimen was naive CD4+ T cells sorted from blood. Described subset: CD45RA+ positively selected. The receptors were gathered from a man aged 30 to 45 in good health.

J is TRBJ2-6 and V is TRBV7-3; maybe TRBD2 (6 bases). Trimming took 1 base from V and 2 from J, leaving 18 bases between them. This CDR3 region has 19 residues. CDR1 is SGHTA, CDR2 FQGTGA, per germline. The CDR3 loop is CASSLRAGQGLAGANVLTF. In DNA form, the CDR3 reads TGTGCCAGCAGCTTAAGGGCGGGGCAGGGCTTAGCTGGGGCCAACGTCCTGACTTTC.

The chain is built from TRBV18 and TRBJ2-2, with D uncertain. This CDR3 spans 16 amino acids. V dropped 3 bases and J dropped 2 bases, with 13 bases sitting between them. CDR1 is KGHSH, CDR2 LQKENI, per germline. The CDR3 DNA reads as TGTGCCAGCTCACCCCTCCCCGTAGTCAACACCGGGGAGCTGTTTTTT. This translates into CASSPLPVVNTGELFF.

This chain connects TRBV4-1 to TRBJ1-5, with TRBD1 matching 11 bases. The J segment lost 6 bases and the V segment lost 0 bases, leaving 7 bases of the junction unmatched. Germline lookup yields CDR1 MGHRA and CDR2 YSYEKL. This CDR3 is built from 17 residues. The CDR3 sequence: CASSQDPGQGATQPQHF. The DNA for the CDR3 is TGCGCCAGCAGCCAAGACCCCGGACAGGGGGCGACTCAGCCCCAGCATTTT.

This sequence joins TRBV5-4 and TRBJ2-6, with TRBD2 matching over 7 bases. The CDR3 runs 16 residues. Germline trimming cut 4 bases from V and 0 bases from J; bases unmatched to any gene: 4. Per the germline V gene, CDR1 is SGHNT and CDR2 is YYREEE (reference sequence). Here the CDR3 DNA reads TGTGCCAGCAGCGGGGGAGGGGTCTCTGGGGCCAACGTCCTGACTTTC. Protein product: CASSGGGVSGANVLTF.

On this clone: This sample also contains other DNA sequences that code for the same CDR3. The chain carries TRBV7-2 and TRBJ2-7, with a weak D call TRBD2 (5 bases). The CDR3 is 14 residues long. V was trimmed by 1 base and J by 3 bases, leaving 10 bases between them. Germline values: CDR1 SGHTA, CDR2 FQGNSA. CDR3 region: CASSLDPGSYEQYF. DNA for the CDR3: TGTGCCAGCAGCTTAGATCCGGGGAGCTACGAGCAGTACTTC.

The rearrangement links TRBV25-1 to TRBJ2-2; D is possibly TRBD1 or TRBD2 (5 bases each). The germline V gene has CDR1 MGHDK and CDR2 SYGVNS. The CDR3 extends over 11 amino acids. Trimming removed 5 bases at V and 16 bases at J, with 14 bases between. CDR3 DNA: TGTGCCAGCAGTCAGGGACCCCTAAGGTTTTTT. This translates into CASSQGPLRFF.

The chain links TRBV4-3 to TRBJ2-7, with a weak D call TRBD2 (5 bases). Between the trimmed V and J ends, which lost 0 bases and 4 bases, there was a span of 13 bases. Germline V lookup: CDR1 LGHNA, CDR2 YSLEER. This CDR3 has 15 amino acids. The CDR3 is CASSQDGRGLYEQYF. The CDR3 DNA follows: TGCGCCAGCAGCCAAGATGGTAGAGGGCTGTACGAGCAGTACTTC.

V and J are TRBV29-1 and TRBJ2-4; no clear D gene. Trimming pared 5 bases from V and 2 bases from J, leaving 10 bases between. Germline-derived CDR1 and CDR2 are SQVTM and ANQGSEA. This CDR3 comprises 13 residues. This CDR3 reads CSVKGLTKNIQYF. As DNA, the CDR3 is TGCAGCGTTAAAGGGTTAACCAAAAACATTCAGTACTTC.

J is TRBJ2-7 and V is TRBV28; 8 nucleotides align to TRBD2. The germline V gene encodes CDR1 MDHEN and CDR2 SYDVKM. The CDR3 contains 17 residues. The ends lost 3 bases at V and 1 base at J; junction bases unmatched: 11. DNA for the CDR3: TGTGCCAGCAGTTTTGAGCCGGGAGGGGCCCGTTCCTACGAGCAGTACTTC. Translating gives CASSFEPGGARSYEQYF.

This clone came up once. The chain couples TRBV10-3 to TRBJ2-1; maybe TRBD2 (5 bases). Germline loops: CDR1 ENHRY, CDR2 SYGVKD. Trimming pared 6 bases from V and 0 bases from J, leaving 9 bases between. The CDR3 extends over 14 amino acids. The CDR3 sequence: CAIRERSSYNEQFF. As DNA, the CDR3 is TGTGCCATCAGAGAGCGGAGCTCCTACAATGAGCAGTTCTTC.

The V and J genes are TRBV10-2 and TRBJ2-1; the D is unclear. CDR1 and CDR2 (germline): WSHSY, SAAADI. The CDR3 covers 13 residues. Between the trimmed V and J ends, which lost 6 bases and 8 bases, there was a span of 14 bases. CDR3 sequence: CASREGPFDEQFF. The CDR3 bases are TGCGCCAGCAGAGAAGGGCCTTTTGATGAGCAGTTCTTC.

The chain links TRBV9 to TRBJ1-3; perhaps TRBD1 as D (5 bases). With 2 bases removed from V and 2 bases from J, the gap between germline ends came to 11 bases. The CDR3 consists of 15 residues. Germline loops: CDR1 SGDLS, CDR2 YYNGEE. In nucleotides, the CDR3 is TGTGCCAGCAGCGTTACAGGTTATCCTGGAAACACCATATATTTT. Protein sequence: CASSVTGYPGNTIYF.

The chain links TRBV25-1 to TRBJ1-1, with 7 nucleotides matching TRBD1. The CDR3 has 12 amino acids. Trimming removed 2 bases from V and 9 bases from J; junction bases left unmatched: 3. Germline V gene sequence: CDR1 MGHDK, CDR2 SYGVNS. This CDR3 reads CASSEMGQQAFF. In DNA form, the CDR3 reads TGTGCCAGCAGTGAAATGGGACAGCAAGCTTTCTTT.

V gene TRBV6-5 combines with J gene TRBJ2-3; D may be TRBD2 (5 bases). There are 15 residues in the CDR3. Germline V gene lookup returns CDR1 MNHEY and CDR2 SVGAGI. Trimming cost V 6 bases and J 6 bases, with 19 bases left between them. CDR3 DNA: TGTGCCAGCAGCTCCACCCCTAGCCTAGCCGATACGCAGTATTTT. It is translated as CASSSTPSLADTQYF.

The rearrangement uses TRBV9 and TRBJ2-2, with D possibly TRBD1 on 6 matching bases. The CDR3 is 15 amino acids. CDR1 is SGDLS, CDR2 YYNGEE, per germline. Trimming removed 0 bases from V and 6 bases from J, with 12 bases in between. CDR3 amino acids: CASSVAHRVPGELFF. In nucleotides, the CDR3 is TGTGCCAGCAGCGTAGCGCACAGGGTTCCCGGGGAGCTGTTTTTT.